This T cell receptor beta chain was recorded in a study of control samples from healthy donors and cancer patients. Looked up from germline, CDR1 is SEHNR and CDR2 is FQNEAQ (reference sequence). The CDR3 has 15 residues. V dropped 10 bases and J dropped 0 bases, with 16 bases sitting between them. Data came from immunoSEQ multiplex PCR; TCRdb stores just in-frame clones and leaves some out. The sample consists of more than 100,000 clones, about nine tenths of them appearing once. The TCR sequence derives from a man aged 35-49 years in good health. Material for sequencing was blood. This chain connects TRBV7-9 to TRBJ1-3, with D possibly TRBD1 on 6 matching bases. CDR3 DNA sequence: TGTGCCACAGATACAACAGGGCTCTCTGGAAACACCATATATTTT. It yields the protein CATDTTGLSGNTIYF.